These T cell receptor beta chains were read from a single sample in a study of identical twins. TCRdb called the 5' RACE reads again in MiXCR, with one record for every CDR3 protein. Among some 730,000 distinct CDR3 sequences listed, over 15% were seen once. The same sample was also used in a study of T cells expressing NK-cell markers.

Sample: PBMCs. All receptors derive from a woman between 18 and 29 years old in good health. Both conserved end residues are part of each CDR3. The order of the fields is J gene, CDR3 length, clone size, D gene, V gene, CDR3 DNA, CDR3 protein. D genes are given only for firm matches. Expanded clones are given a class, and other clones once, few, many or no size at all.

J gene: TRBJ2-6; CDR3 length: 12; clone size: -; D gene: -; V gene: TRBV29-1; CDR3 DNA: TGCAGCGTTGAAACAGGGGCCAACGTCCTGACTTTC; CDR3 protein: CSVETGANVLTF
J gene: TRBJ2-7; CDR3 length: 17; clone size: once; D gene: TRBD2; V gene: TRBV12-3/TRBV12-4; CDR3 DNA: TGTGCCAGCAGTCGAACCGTCGGGTCTAGCGGGAGTTACGAGCAGTACTTC; CDR3 protein: CASSRTVGSSGSYEQYF
J gene: TRBJ1-2; CDR3 length: 17; clone size: -; D gene: -; V gene: TRBV5-1; CDR3 DNA: TGCGCCAGCAGCTTGGAACACAGCCAGGGAAGGTCGCATGGCTACACCTTC; CDR3 protein: CASSLEHSQGRSHGYTF
J gene: TRBJ1-1; CDR3 length: 13; clone size: -; D gene: TRBD1; V gene: TRBV29-1; CDR3 DNA: TGCAGCGTTTGTCGGGACAGGGACACTGAAGCTTTCTTT; CDR3 protein: CSVCRDRDTEAFF
J gene: TRBJ2-1; CDR3 length: 15; clone size: -; D gene: -; V gene: TRBV7-9; CDR3 DNA: TGTGCCAGCAGCTTAGCTTCCAGTCTAAGCGATGAGCAGTTCTTC; CDR3 protein: CASSLASSLSDEQFF
J gene: TRBJ2-3; CDR3 length: 11; clone size: few; D gene: -; V gene: TRBV6-5; CDR3 DNA: TGTGCCAGCCATCGAGGGGATACGCAGTATTTT; CDR3 protein: CASHRGDTQYF
J gene: TRBJ1-4; CDR3 length: 14; clone size: -; D gene: -; V gene: TRBV29-1; CDR3 DNA: TGCAGCGTTGAGGTTGGGGGCCGAAGCGAAAAACTGTTTTTT; CDR3 protein: CSVEVGGRSEKLFF
J gene: TRBJ2-3; CDR3 length: 13; clone size: many; D gene: -; V gene: TRBV7-2; CDR3 DNA: TGTGCCAGCAGTCTACAGAGCACAGATACGCAGTATTTT; CDR3 protein: CASSLQSTDTQYF
J gene: TRBJ1-3; CDR3 length: 13; clone size: few; D gene: -; V gene: TRBV20-1; CDR3 DNA: TGCAGTGCTAGATGGGGTAGCGGAAACACCATATATTTT; CDR3 protein: CSARWGSGNTIYF
J gene: TRBJ2-1; CDR3 length: 16; clone size: few; D gene: -; V gene: TRBV10-1; CDR3 DNA: TGCGCCAGCAGTGAATTGGGGGGATCCCCCTACAATGAGCAGTTCTTC; CDR3 protein: CASSELGGSPYNEQFF
J gene: TRBJ1-5; CDR3 length: 15; clone size: -; D gene: TRBD1; V gene: TRBV20-1; CDR3 DNA: TGCAGTGCTAGACCCCTGGGACAGGGGGGACAGCCCCAGCATTTT; CDR3 protein: CSARPLGQGGQPQHF
J gene: TRBJ2-1; CDR3 length: 15; clone size: -; D gene: -; V gene: TRBV7-2; CDR3 DNA: TGTGCCAGCAGCTTAGTAGGGGGGGCATGGAATGAGCAGTTCTTC; CDR3 protein: CASSLVGGAWNEQFF
J gene: TRBJ1-2; CDR3 length: 13; clone size: -; D gene: -; V gene: TRBV20-1; CDR3 DNA: TGCAGTGCTAGAGTTAGGGAGAACTATGGCTACACCTTC; CDR3 protein: CSARVRENYGYTF
J gene: TRBJ2-7; CDR3 length: 12; clone size: -; D gene: TRBD1; V gene: TRBV3-1; CDR3 DNA: TGTGCCAGCAGCTTCGCAAACAGGGGGGTGTACTTC; CDR3 protein: CASSFANRGVYF
J gene: TRBJ2-1; CDR3 length: 15; clone size: -; D gene: TRBD2; V gene: TRBV7-2; CDR3 DNA: TGTGCCAGCAGTATCCCTAGCGGGGGGCGCAATGAGCAGTTCTTC; CDR3 protein: CASSIPSGGRNEQFF
J gene: TRBJ1-2; CDR3 length: 15; clone size: -; D gene: TRBD1; V gene: TRBV25-1; CDR3 DNA: TGTGCCAGCAGTGCCCGGGACAGGGGACGGTATGGCTACACCTTC; CDR3 protein: CASSARDRGRYGYTF
J gene: TRBJ1-2; CDR3 length: 14; clone size: few; D gene: -; V gene: TRBV10-3; CDR3 DNA: TGTGCCATCAGTAGCGACCCAGGCCCCCATGGCTACACCTTC; CDR3 protein: CAISSDPGPHGYTF
J gene: TRBJ2-1; CDR3 length: 15; clone size: few; D gene: -; V gene: TRBV11-2; CDR3 DNA: TGTGCCAGCAGCGAACCCAACCGGGAGAACAATGAGCAGTTCTTC; CDR3 protein: CASSEPNRENNEQFF
J gene: TRBJ1-5; CDR3 length: 15; clone size: few; D gene: -; V gene: TRBV18; CDR3 DNA: TGTGCCAGCTCACCGAACGGGGCCCTAAATCAGCCCCAGCATTTT; CDR3 protein: CASSPNGALNQPQHF
J gene: TRBJ2-3; CDR3 length: 16; clone size: -; D gene: TRBD2; V gene: TRBV20-1; CDR3 DNA: TGCAGTGCTAGTGGGTCTAGCGGGGGGGCCGGAGATACGCAGTATTTT; CDR3 protein: CSASGSSGGAGDTQYF
J gene: TRBJ2-3; CDR3 length: 14; clone size: few; D gene: TRBD2; V gene: TRBV20-1; CDR3 DNA: TGCAGTGCTAGTCCCAGCGGGGGAAGAGATACGCAGTATTTT; CDR3 protein: CSASPSGGRDTQYF
J gene: TRBJ2-3; CDR3 length: 16; clone size: few; D gene: TRBD2; V gene: TRBV10-2; CDR3 DNA: TGCGCCAGCCACGGGACTAGCGGGGGCCGCACAGATACGCAGTATTTT; CDR3 protein: CASHGTSGGRTDTQYF
J gene: TRBJ1-1; CDR3 length: 14; clone size: few; D gene: -; V gene: TRBV12-3/TRBV12-4; CDR3 DNA: TGTGCCAGCAGGCCTAAAGTGAGGTACAGTGAAGCTTTCTTT; CDR3 protein: CASRPKVRYSEAFF
J gene: TRBJ1-6; CDR3 length: 16; clone size: -; D gene: -; V gene: TRBV20-1; CDR3 DNA: TGCAGTGCTAGAGAGAGGACCTCAAGGGGAAATTCACCCCTCCACTTT; CDR3 protein: CSARERTSRGNSPLHF
J gene: TRBJ2-1; CDR3 length: 13; clone size: -; D gene: -; V gene: TRBV13; CDR3 DNA: TGTGCCAGCAGCTTAAAAAGGGGAAATGAGCAGTTCTTC; CDR3 protein: CASSLKRGNEQFF
J gene: TRBJ2-5; CDR3 length: 14; clone size: few; D gene: -; V gene: TRBV5-1; CDR3 DNA: TGCGCCAGCAGCTTTTCAGTTACCGGGGAGACCCAGTACTTC; CDR3 protein: CASSFSVTGETQYF
J gene: TRBJ1-3; CDR3 length: 17; clone size: many; D gene: -; V gene: TRBV5-1; CDR3 DNA: TGCGCCAGCAGCTTGACCCGAACGGGGATATCTGGAAACACCATATATTTT; CDR3 protein: CASSLTRTGISGNTIYF
J gene: TRBJ1-1; CDR3 length: 14; clone size: few; D gene: TRBD1; V gene: TRBV12-3/TRBV12-4; CDR3 DNA: TGTGCCAGCAGTTTAATCCTGGGGGCAGGGGGAGCTTTCTTT; CDR3 protein: CASSLILGAGGAFF
J gene: TRBJ2-1; CDR3 length: 19; clone size: -; D gene: TRBD2; V gene: TRBV6-5; CDR3 DNA: TGTGCCAGCAGTTCAATCCCCCCGGGACTAGCGGGCTGGCGGAATGAGCAGTTCTTC; CDR3 protein: CASSSIPPGLAGWRNEQFF
J gene: TRBJ2-4; CDR3 length: 15; clone size: -; D gene: TRBD1; V gene: TRBV27; CDR3 DNA: TGTGCCAGCAGTTTATCGGGACAGGCTCCTGACATTCAGTACTTC; CDR3 protein: CASSLSGQAPDIQYF
J gene: TRBJ1-1; CDR3 length: 15; clone size: -; D gene: -; V gene: TRBV11-2; CDR3 DNA: TGTGCCAGCAGCTTAAATCGGGACGTGAACACTGAAGCTTTCTTT; CDR3 protein: CASSLNRDVNTEAFF
J gene: TRBJ2-7; CDR3 length: 16; clone size: few; D gene: TRBD1; V gene: TRBV20-1; CDR3 DNA: TGCAGTGCCGTTGGGTTCGGACAGGGAAGGGCCCTCGAGCAGTACTTC; CDR3 protein: CSAVGFGQGRALEQYF
J gene: TRBJ1-1; CDR3 length: 12; clone size: -; D gene: -; V gene: TRBV7-9; CDR3 DNA: TGTGCCAGCAGCTTAGAAAGTGTTGGAGCTTTCTTT; CDR3 protein: CASSLESVGAFF
J gene: TRBJ2-3; CDR3 length: 17; clone size: -; D gene: TRBD2; V gene: TRBV11-2; CDR3 DNA: TGTGCCAGTACGAGGATGGGACTAGCGGGAAAAGCAGACACGCAGTATTTT; CDR3 protein: CASTRMGLAGKADTQYF
J gene: TRBJ2-5; CDR3 length: 15; clone size: -; D gene: -; V gene: TRBV12-3/TRBV12-4; CDR3 DNA: TGTGCCAGCAGTTCCCTAGCTGGAGGGTCAGAGACCCAGTACTTC; CDR3 protein: CASSSLAGGSETQYF
J gene: TRBJ1-2; CDR3 length: 13; clone size: few; D gene: -; V gene: TRBV6-2/TRBV6-3; CDR3 DNA: TGTGCCAGCAGTTATGGCAGAAACTATGGCTACACCTTC; CDR3 protein: CASSYGRNYGYTF
J gene: TRBJ2-7; CDR3 length: 12; clone size: few; D gene: -; V gene: TRBV25-1; CDR3 DNA: TGTGCCAGCAGTGAAGATCTCTACGAGCAGTACTTC; CDR3 protein: CASSEDLYEQYF
J gene: TRBJ2-7; CDR3 length: 15; clone size: -; D gene: -; V gene: TRBV18; CDR3 DNA: TGTGCCAGCTCATCGACCCAGTCACTGGGCTACGAGCAGTACTTC; CDR3 protein: CASSSTQSLGYEQYF
J gene: TRBJ2-1; CDR3 length: 16; clone size: few; D gene: -; V gene: TRBV12-3/TRBV12-4; CDR3 DNA: TGTGCCAGCAGTTTCCCCCTGAGGAGTGGGTTTACTGAGCAGTTCTTC; CDR3 protein: CASSFPLRSGFTEQFF
J gene: TRBJ2-1; CDR3 length: 16; clone size: few; D gene: -; V gene: TRBV12-3/TRBV12-4; CDR3 DNA: TGTGCCAGCAGTCCTACGGTTAGGGGTGCCTACAATGAGCAGTTCTTC; CDR3 protein: CASSPTVRGAYNEQFF
J gene: TRBJ2-3; CDR3 length: 11; clone size: -; D gene: -; V gene: TRBV7-2; CDR3 DNA: TGTGCCAGCGTAAGCACAGATACGCAGTATTTT; CDR3 protein: CASVSTDTQYF
J gene: TRBJ2-5; CDR3 length: 14; clone size: few; D gene: -; V gene: TRBV19; CDR3 DNA: TGTGCCAGATCAACCGCAGACAGGTCAGAGACCCAGTACTTC; CDR3 protein: CARSTADRSETQYF
J gene: TRBJ2-5; CDR3 length: 14; clone size: many; D gene: -; V gene: TRBV5-1; CDR3 DNA: TGCGCCAGCAGTCTCCGGCGCAACCAAGAGACCCAGTACTTC; CDR3 protein: CASSLRRNQETQYF
J gene: TRBJ1-5; CDR3 length: 16; clone size: -; D gene: -; V gene: TRBV6-2/TRBV6-3; CDR3 DNA: TGTGCCAGCAGCCTCTCCTCCTCGGGGTCAGGACAGCCCCAGCATTTT; CDR3 protein: CASSLSSSGSGQPQHF
J gene: TRBJ2-3; CDR3 length: 18; clone size: few; D gene: TRBD1; V gene: TRBV5-1; CDR3 DNA: TGCGCCAGCAGCTCGCCCCTTGGACAGGGGCAGAGATCAGATACGCAGTATTTT; CDR3 protein: CASSSPLGQGQRSDTQYF
J gene: TRBJ1-1; CDR3 length: 9; clone size: few; D gene: -; V gene: TRBV10-3; CDR3 DNA: TGTGCCATCAAGGCTGAAGCTTTCTTT; CDR3 protein: CAIKAEAFF
J gene: TRBJ1-2; CDR3 length: 13; clone size: few; D gene: -; V gene: TRBV25-1; CDR3 DNA: TGTGCCAGCAGTGACCTCGCAGACTATGGCTACACCTTC; CDR3 protein: CASSDLADYGYTF
J gene: TRBJ1-2; CDR3 length: 16; clone size: -; D gene: -; V gene: TRBV7-9; CDR3 DNA: TGTGCCAGCAGCTTAGCCCGGACAGATACTAACTATGGCTACACCTTC; CDR3 protein: CASSLARTDTNYGYTF
J gene: TRBJ1-2; CDR3 length: 14; clone size: few; D gene: -; V gene: TRBV7-2; CDR3 DNA: TGTGCCAGCAGCTTAGACAGGGCGCTCTATGGCTACACCTTC; CDR3 protein: CASSLDRALYGYTF
J gene: TRBJ2-3; CDR3 length: 15; clone size: few; D gene: -; V gene: TRBV5-1; CDR3 DNA: TGCGCCAGCAGCCACTTGAGGGGCTGGACAGATACGCAGTATTTT; CDR3 protein: CASSHLRGWTDTQYF
J gene: TRBJ2-7; CDR3 length: 15; clone size: -; D gene: -; V gene: TRBV12-3/TRBV12-4; CDR3 DNA: TGTGCCAGCAGTCTTAGCGGCACCTACTTCTACGAGCAGTACTTC; CDR3 protein: CASSLSGTYFYEQYF
J gene: TRBJ2-7; CDR3 length: 14; clone size: few; D gene: -; V gene: TRBV7-2; CDR3 DNA: TGTGCCAGCAGCGACTCTAACGGGAGTCACGAGCAGTACTTC; CDR3 protein: CASSDSNGSHEQYF